A single sample gave rise to the 22 T cell receptor beta chains below, sequenced in a study of T cell responses to AZD1222 COVID-19 vaccine. Assay: immunoSEQ multiplex PCR; the TCRdb copy retains only in-frame clones and omits some. The sample has some 200,000 clones; about 87% are singletons. This specimen consisted of peripheral blood, obtained on day 0 of AZD1222 vaccination. Source of these receptors: an adult in good health.

This clone was detected only once. The rearrangement joins TRBV5-1 to TRBJ2-5; the D gene is possibly TRBD2 (5 bases). Looked up from germline, CDR1 is SGHRS and CDR2 is YFSETQ. The V gene lost 6 bases and the J gene lost 3 bases, with 15 bases spanning the gap. There are 14 residues in the CDR3. As DNA, the CDR3 is TGCGCCAGCACCAACAGAGGGCCAGAAGAGACCCAGTACTTC. Translation gives CASTNRGPEETQYF.

The rearrangement joins TRBV12-3 or TRBV12-4 to TRBJ2-7; no firm D call. This CDR3 contains 13 residues. The ends were cut back, 6 bases at V and 7 bases at J, with 16 bases in the middle. The CDR3 loop reads CASSLSVRREQYF. As DNA, the CDR3 is TGTGCCAGCAGCTTATCCGTCCGTCGGGAGCAGTACTTC.

The genes are TRBV28 and TRBJ1-5, with 8 bases fitting TRBD1. Losses at the gene ends were 2 bases for V and 3 bases for J; bases not matched to a gene: 3. The germline CDR1 and CDR2 sequences are MDHEN and SYDVKM. The CDR3 has 15 amino acids. Written as DNA, the CDR3 is TGTGCCAGCAGTTTAACAGGGGGAAACAATCAGCCCCAGCATTTT. Residues: CASSLTGGNNQPQHF. Variable domain in full (rest from reference TRBV28 and TRBJ1-5): DVKVTQSSRYLVKRTGEKVFLECVQDMDHENMFWYRQDPGLGLRLIYFSYDVKMKEKGDIPEGYSVSREKKERFSLILESASTNQTSMYLCASSLTGGNNQPQHFGDGTRLSIL.

The chain has TRBV29-1 and TRBJ1-1; D is uncertain. There are 11 residues in the CDR3. V was clipped by 0 bases and J by 3 bases, with 2 bases between them. Germline-derived CDR1 and CDR2 are SQVTM and ANQGSEA. Here the CDR3 DNA reads TGCAGCGTTGAAGACGACACTGAAGCTTTCTTT. Its translation: CSVEDDTEAFF.

The chain links TRBV6-5 to TRBJ2-5; TRBD1 matches at 7 bases. CDR3 size: 12 residues. CDR1 and CDR2 (germline): MNHEY, SVGAGI. V lost 7 bases to trimming and J lost 5 bases; unmatched junction nucleotides: 4. This chain's CDR3 is CASIARGETQYF. For the CDR3, the DNA is TGTGCCAGCATAGCCAGGGGGGAGACCCAGTACTTC.

This chain links TRBV1 with TRBJ2-2; the table's D call, TRBD2, was not checked against the DNA. TRBV1 is termed a pseudogene. The CDR3 is 18 amino acids. As DNA, the CDR3 is TGCACCAGCAGCCAGCGGACTAGCGGGACCTCGGACACCGGGGAGCTGTTTTTT. Amino acids: CTSSQRTSGTSDTGELFF.

In this sample, this clone turned up once. This rearrangement joins TRBV6-5 to TRBJ2-3; TRBD1 agrees at 10 bases. Per the germline V gene, CDR1 is MNHEY and CDR2 is SVGAGI. This CDR3 region has 15 residues. V dropped 2 bases and J dropped 10; count of bases not matched to a gene: 9. The CDR3 loop is CASSYGWGQGYAQYF. The CDR3, as DNA: TGTGCCAGCAGTTACGGTTGGGGACAGGGGTATGCGCAGTATTTT.

This chain uses TRBV6-6 with TRBJ1-5; D not resolved. Germline CDR1 reads MNHNY; CDR2 reads SVGAGI (reference sequence). This CDR3 spans 15 amino acids. Between the trimmed V and J ends, which lost 6 bases and 0 bases, there was a span of 12 bases. CDR3 coding DNA: TGTGCCAGCAGATACACGACGGTTAGCAATCAGCCCCAGCATTTT. Amino acids: CASRYTTVSNQPQHF.

The chain carries TRBV10-3 and TRBJ2-2; 7 bases are shared with TRBD1. Germline CDR1 reads ENHRY; CDR2 reads SYGVKD. The CDR3 runs to 15 residues. V was clipped by 5 bases and J by 5 bases; unmatched bases: 8. CDR3 residues: CAISQGTDTTGELFF. Here the CDR3 DNA reads TGTGCCATCAGTCAGGGGACAGACACTACCGGGGAGCTGTTTTTT.

The chain joins TRBV10-3 to TRBJ1-4; TRBD1 agrees at 7 bases. Germline V gene data show CDR1 as ENHRY and CDR2 as SYGVKD. The CDR3 runs 15 residues. Unmatched junction bases numbered 12, after V lost 6 bases and J lost 8 bases. The CDR3 region is CAIRGTANPREKLFF. In DNA, the CDR3 is TGTGCCATCAGGGGGACAGCCAACCCGAGGGAAAAACTGTTTTTT.

V gene TRBV3-1 (or the pseudogene TRBV3-2) combines with J gene TRBJ2-2; possible D gene TRBD2, 6 bases. Trimming cost V 2 bases and J 6 bases, with 10 bases left between them. The CDR3 is made up of 14 amino acids. Germline V gene data show CDR1 as LGHDT and CDR2 as YNNKEL (reference sequence). Written as DNA, the CDR3 is TGTGCCAGCAGCCAACTGGGGGGACCCGGGGAGCTGTTTTTT. It is translated as CASSQLGGPGELFF.

The rearrangement joins TRBV11-2 to TRBJ2-7, with 7 bases matching TRBD1. CDR3 length: 15 amino acids. J was trimmed by 7 bases and V by 2 bases; bases with no gene match: 11. CDR1 is SGHAT and CDR2 is FQNNGV in the germline V gene. The CDR3 nucleotides read TGTGCCAGCAGCTTAAGAGGGGGCACTCCAGGGGAGCAGTACTTC. As protein: CASSLRGGTPGEQYF.

The chain recombines TRBV3-1 (or the pseudogene TRBV3-2) with TRBJ2-1; 9 bases match TRBD1. This CDR3 has 15 residues. J was trimmed by 1 base and V by 3 bases; bases with no gene match: 1. The germline CDR1 and CDR2 sequences are LGHDT and YNNKEL (reference sequence). CDR3 coding DNA: TGTGCCAGCAGCCAGGGACAGGGTTCCTACAATGAGCAGTTCTTC. This translates into CASSQGQGSYNEQFF.

The J gene is TRBJ1-5, the V gene TRBV2; 10 nucleotides line up with TRBD1. The CDR3 spans 14 residues. The J segment lost 11 bases and the V segment lost 7 bases, leaving 11 bases of the junction unmatched. CDR1 is SNHLY and CDR2 is FYNNEI in the germline V gene. The CDR3 reads CASTRDRGLKAQHF. The CDR3 region has the DNA TGTGCCAGCACTCGGGACAGGGGATTGAAGGCCCAGCATTTT.

The V call is TRBV10-1, the J call TRBJ1-6, with unresolved D. Germline V lookup: CDR1 WNHNN, CDR2 SYGVQD (reference sequence). The CDR3 sequence is 13 residues long. The V gene lost 8 bases and the J gene lost 7 bases, with 12 bases spanning the gap. CDR3 sequence (DNA): TGCGCCAGCGGCCGGGCAAGGAATTCACCCCTCCACTTT. Residues: CASGRARNSPLHF.

The genes are TRBV12-3 or TRBV12-4 and TRBJ1-2; D is ambiguous. Trimming took off 3 bases at V and 0 bases at J, with 2 bases between the two ends. The CDR3 has 12 amino acids. The CDR3 nucleotides read TGTGCCAGCAGTTTCACTAACTATGGCTACACCTTC. It encodes CASSFTNYGYTF.

This sequence joins TRBV5-1 and TRBJ2-2; a possible D gene is TRBD2 (5 bases). This CDR3 has 15 amino acids. V lost 4 bases and J 2 bases, leaving 12 bases between the germline ends. Germline V gene data show CDR1 as SGHRS and CDR2 as YFSETQ. CDR3: CASSQDLPNTGELFF. CDR3 coding DNA: TGCGCCAGCAGCCAGGACTTGCCAAACACCGGGGAGCTGTTTTTT.

This clone is a singleton in its sample. The chain couples TRBV3-1 (or the pseudogene TRBV3-2) to TRBJ1-3; 9 bases are shared with TRBD1. Trimming removed 0 bases from V and 4 bases from J; junction bases left unmatched: 4. There are 16 residues in the CDR3. Germline assignment: CDR1 LGHDT and CDR2 YNNKEL (reference sequence). As DNA, the CDR3 is TGTGCCAGCAGCCAAGAAGGGACAGGGAACGGAAACACCATATATTTT. Translating gives CASSQEGTGNGNTIYF.

The V gene is TRBV28, the J gene TRBJ2-1; a weak D match, TRBD2 (5 bases). The germline V gene has CDR1 MDHEN and CDR2 SYDVKM. V shed 5 bases and J shed 4 bases, with 21 bases lying between them. The CDR3 is 17 amino acids. CDR3 sequence reads: CASSPPYGAVGYNEQFF. The CDR3 coding sequence is TGTGCCAGCAGTCCCCCTTATGGAGCGGTGGGATACAATGAGCAGTTCTTC.

The chain combines TRBV28 with TRBJ1-4; D not resolved. Trimming took 3 bases from V and 8 from J, leaving 13 bases between them. This CDR3 region has 14 residues. CDR1 is MDHEN, CDR2 SYDVKM, per germline. For the CDR3, the DNA is TGTGCCAGCAGTTTTGGAGGGCAGGCCGAAAAACTGTTTTTT. It codes for CASSFGGQAEKLFF.

This sequence joins TRBV9 and TRBJ1-6; D is perhaps TRBD1 (5 bases). The germline gives CDR1 SGDLS, CDR2 YYNGEE. Trimming left V 0 bases short and J 7 bases short, with 11 bases between. The CDR3 sequence is 15 residues long. CDR3 nucleotide sequence: TGTGCCAGCAGCGTAGCTCCGGACACCAATTCACCCCTCCACTTT. Encoded protein: CASSVAPDTNSPLHF.

The chain has TRBV7-2 and TRBJ1-4, with D unclear. The CDR3 runs 14 residues. The V gene lost 4 bases and the J gene lost 8 bases, with 14 bases spanning the gap. Germline lookup yields CDR1 SGHTA and CDR2 FQGNSA. This CDR3 reads CASSSPPLGEKLFF. CDR3 bases: TGTGCCAGCAGCTCCCCCCCCCTGGGGGAAAAACTGTTTTTT.